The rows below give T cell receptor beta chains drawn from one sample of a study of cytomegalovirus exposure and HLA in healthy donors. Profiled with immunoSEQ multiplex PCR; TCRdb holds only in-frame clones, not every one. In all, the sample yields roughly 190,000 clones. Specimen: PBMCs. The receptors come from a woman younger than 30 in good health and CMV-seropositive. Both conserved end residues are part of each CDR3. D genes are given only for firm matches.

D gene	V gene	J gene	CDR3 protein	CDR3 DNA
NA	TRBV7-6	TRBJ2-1	CASSLAGGGSSYNEQFF	TGTGCCAGCAGCTTAGCAGGGGGAGGGAGTTCCTACAATGAGCAGTTCTTC
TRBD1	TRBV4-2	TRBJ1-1	CASSLFIGTGLYEAFF	TGTGCCAGCAGCCTATTTATCGGGACAGGCCTATATGAAGCTTTCTTT
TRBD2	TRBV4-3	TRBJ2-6	CASSQVAGGDGANVLTF	TGCGCCAGCAGCCAAGTCGCGGGGGGGGATGGGGCCAACGTCCTGACTTTC
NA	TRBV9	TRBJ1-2	CASSVGRGGYGYTF	TGTGCCAGCAGCGTAGGTAGGGGCGGCTATGGCTACACCTTC
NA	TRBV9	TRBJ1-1	CASSVQATMNTEAFF	TGTGCCAGCAGCGTGCAGGCAACCATGAACACTGAAGCTTTCTTT
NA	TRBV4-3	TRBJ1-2	CASSQDPGGNYGYTF	TGCGCCAGCAGCCAAGATCCCGGAGGGAACTATGGCTACACCTTC
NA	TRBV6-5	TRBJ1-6	CASSSIAGNSPLHF	TGTGCCAGCAGCTCGATTGCGGGGAATTCACCCCTCCACTTT
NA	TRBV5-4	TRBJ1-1	CASSPPPPGHTEAFF	TGTGCCAGCAGCCCACCCCCCCCAGGTCACACTGAAGCTTTCTTT
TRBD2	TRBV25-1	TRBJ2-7	CASSRAGAHEQYF	TGTGCCAGCAGTCGAGCGGGAGCCCACGAGCAGTACTTC
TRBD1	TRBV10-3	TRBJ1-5	CAIRATGGVEQPQHF	TGTGCCATCAGGGCGACAGGGGGCGTGGAGCAGCCCCAGCATTTT
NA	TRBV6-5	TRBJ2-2	CASSYSTSVELFF	TGTGCCAGCAGTTACTCGACCAGCGTGGAGCTGTTTTTT
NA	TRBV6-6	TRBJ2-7	CASSYGDITYEQYF	TGTGCCAGCAGTTACGGGGACATCACATACGAGCAGTACTTC
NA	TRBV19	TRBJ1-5	CASQNEQGSRPESPPHF	TGTGCCAGTCAGAATGAGCAGGGCTCCCGTCCGGAGTCACCACCGCATTTT
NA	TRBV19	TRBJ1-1	CASSSKRNTEAFF	TGTGCCAGTAGTTCCAAGAGGAACACTGAAGCTTTCTTT